This record concerns one TCR beta chain sequence. The antigen this receptor binds is unknown. No much larger clonotype is one base removed from it; base qualities were not supplied. On a MiSeq, deep resolution sequencing aimed for a depth between 1 in 1 million and 1 in 200,000 T cells, with each clonotype covered 10x on average. TCR beta libraries were generated with the immunoSEQ hsTCRB Kit. In the paper's pipeline: Data were analyzed with ImmunoSEQ Data Assistant and ImmunoSEQ Analyzer, with V, D and J genes assigned per IMGT definitions. Clonality, which ranges from 0 to 1, was calculated by subtracting the normalized Shannon entropy of productive rearrangement frequencies from one. Public clonotype analysis was restricted to overrepresented clonotypes comprising at least 0.05% of each patient's repertoire. Around 13 age-matched healthy donor repertoires from immuneACCESS were used as controls for clonality. Here the immuneACCESS table is served through TCRdb, limited to in-frame sequences with V and J called. Missing clones are a known gap in these copies; in checked studies unresolved V genes cover under half, and the rest lacks a known reason. D and trimming were read from the DNA, whereas the V and J calls and clone size are those reported in that table. This sample has 200,000 to 250,000 clones in its table, and roughly three quarters of those were observed once. The leading ten clones occupy 5.5% to 7% of the sample.

The data belong to a study of cytotoxic CD8 clonotypes in ibrutinib-treated CLL (dated by TCRdb to the early 2020s). Notes on the research overall: The cohort had eleven to twelve relapsed/refractory and approximately 15 treatment-naive patients; some 17 were IGHV unmutated. Responses were partial in roughly 24 patients and complete in 2; after median about 68 months follow-up, about 14 stayed in remission and roughly twelve progressed. The response samples were drawn at a median of 12 months into treatment, with a range of about 6 to 36 months. Longitudinal samples were available for about 30% of the roughly 90 trial participants. Every sample from remission and from progressive disease was obtained while the patients were still on ibrutinib. On average, each sample yielded approximately 250,000 productive templates and tens of thousands of productive rearrangements. Cryopreserved peripheral blood mononuclear cells were obtained before treatment, at response, and at either sustained remission or disease progression. What the authors observed across the whole study: Public clonotypes were rare and either contracted or stayed stable during treatment, and the rise in clonality at ibrutinib response reflected the expansion of private clonotypes. Sampling times were not matched between patients in sustained remission and patients whose disease was progressing, and lymph node repertoires were not examined. At ibrutinib response clonality went up, during sustained remission it held steady, and at progression it dropped back toward baseline. Baseline clonality exceeded that of age-matched healthy donors and correlated strongly with circulating CD8+ T-cell counts.

The junction shows trimming of 4 bases on V and 0 bases on J, plus 6 bases between the germline ends. CDR1 and CDR2, per the germline V gene, are SQVTM and ANQGSEA. The CDR3 has 13 amino acids, counting the end cysteine and phenylalanine. Of the read, only the CDR3 DNA is kept; its 39 bases are in frame from base 1. Sample time point, as interpreted from the label and publication: about 11 months on ibrutinib. For TCR beta library preparation, about 2 micrograms of genomic DNA was extracted from cryopreserved PBMCs. Longitudinal blood samples from CLL patients on ibrutinib monotherapy underwent high-throughput TCR beta sequencing. Patients were enrolled in a phase 2 open-label single-center ibrutinib monotherapy trial.

The material sequenced was PBMCs, taken after 12 months of ibrutinib treatment. In this chain, TRBV29-1 is recombined with TRBJ1-4; the D gene assignment is ambiguous. This clonotype originated in a human donor with chronic lymphocytic leukemia. The CDR3 region: CSVGQATNEKLFF. The sequence in DNA is TGCAGCGTTGGACAAGCAACTAATGAAAAACTGTTTTTT.